This T cell receptor (beta chain) appears in the sequencing data of a study of shared T cell receptors in the human thymus. This clone came up a few times. Assay used: immunoSEQ multiplex PCR; TCRdb lists only in-frame clones, some missing. The top ten clones hold roughly 0.0094% of a sample with more than 550,000 clones, about 87% of them seen once. Germline CDR1 LNHDA, CDR2 SQIVND (reference sequence). J lost 6 bases, V lost 3 bases, and 7 bases had no gene match. CDR3 size: 15 residues. These data were likewise used in another study, on human thymus T cells. That paper adds: The donor group consisted of healthy Finnish infants who were having corrective surgery for congenital heart defects. Related studies noted strongly shared thymic repertoires across unrelated people.

The clonotype was recovered from a boy in the first two years of life with a congenital heart defect. The source material was thymocytes. This chain links TRBV19 with TRBJ2-1; TRBD2 matches at 8 bases. CDR3 loop: CASSIKAGALNEQFF. CDR3 DNA sequence: TGTGCCAGTAGTATTAAAGCGGGAGCTCTCAATGAGCAGTTCTTC.